This T cell receptor beta chain was found in a study of cytomegalovirus exposure and HLA in healthy donors. Whole-study findings and limits: Certain sequence variants were highly shared and formed a cluster, and this cluster was likely a sequencing artifact. Analyses of presence and absence presupposed an approximately uniform sequencing depth across donors. Researchers reported in a later analysis that a missense DCLRE1C variant was tied to TCR beta V- and J-gene trimming. Later work associated fewer than 20,000 TCR beta sequences with HLA alleles at 0.05 false discovery rate.

In germline, CDR1 is MRHNA, CDR2 SNTAGT. The CDR3 has 13 amino acids. V lost 8 bases, J lost 2 bases, and 13 bases lay in between. A remark on this clone: Antigen unknown.

The PCR contained 60 Vbeta and 13 Jbeta primers. Only in-frame clones appear in the TCRdb table, and some are missing; sequencing was by immunoSEQ multiplex PCR. The sample includes under 200,000 clones, around 88% of them seen just once. Sequences were obtained from PBMCs. This clonotype originated in a woman under 30 in good health and CMV-seronegative. J is TRBJ2-7 and V is TRBV6-4; the D is unclear. CDR3 in amino acids: CASRQVPTYEQYF. The CDR3 nucleotides are TGTGCCAGCCGTCAGGTGCCCACCTACGAGCAGTACTTC.